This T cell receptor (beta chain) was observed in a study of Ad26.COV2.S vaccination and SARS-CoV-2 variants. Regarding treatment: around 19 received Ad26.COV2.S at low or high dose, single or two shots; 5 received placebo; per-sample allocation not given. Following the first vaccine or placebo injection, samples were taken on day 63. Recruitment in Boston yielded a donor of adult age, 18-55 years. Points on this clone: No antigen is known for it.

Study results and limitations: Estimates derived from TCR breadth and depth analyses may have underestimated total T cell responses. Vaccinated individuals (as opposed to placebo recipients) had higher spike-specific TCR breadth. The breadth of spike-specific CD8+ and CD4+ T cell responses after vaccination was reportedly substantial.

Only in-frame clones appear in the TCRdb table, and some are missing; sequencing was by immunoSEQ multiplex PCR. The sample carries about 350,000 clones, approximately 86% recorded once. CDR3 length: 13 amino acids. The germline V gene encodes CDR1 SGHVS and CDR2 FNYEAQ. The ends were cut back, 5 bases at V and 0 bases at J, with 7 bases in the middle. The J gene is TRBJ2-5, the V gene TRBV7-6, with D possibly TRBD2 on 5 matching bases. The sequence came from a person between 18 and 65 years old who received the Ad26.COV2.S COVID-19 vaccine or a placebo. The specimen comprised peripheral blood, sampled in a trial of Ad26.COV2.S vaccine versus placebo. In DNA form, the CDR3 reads TGTGCCAGCAGCCCCGGGAACCAAGAGACCCAGTACTTC. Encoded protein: CASSPGNQETQYF.